This section outlines one TCR beta chain sequence together with its context. No antigen is known for it. Per the germline V gene, CDR1 is SNHLY and CDR2 is FYNNEI. The CDR3 is 14 amino acids. V dropped 6 bases and J dropped 8; count of bases not matched to a gene: 8. These data originate in a study of shared clonotypes between healthy human individuals. Overall study results and limits: A small donor pool kept down the genetic and exposure-history diversity that was represented.

Here immunoSEQ multiplex PCR was the method, and the copy in TCRdb shows in-frame clones only, minus some. The repertoire consists of about 2.4 million clones, with 80% to 95% occurring once and the leading ten covering about 0.39%. The receptor's source is a man younger than 30 in good health. Some clones in this sample may be carry-over from other donors' samples. V and J are TRBV2 and TRBJ2-1; TRBD2 matches at 9 bases. Sequenced sample: naive CD4+ T cells from PBMCs. The subset was: CD45RA+ positively selected. The CDR3 DNA follows: TGTGCCAGCAGGTATAGCGGGAGCTCCCATGAGCAGTTCTTC. It codes for CASRYSGSSHEQFF.